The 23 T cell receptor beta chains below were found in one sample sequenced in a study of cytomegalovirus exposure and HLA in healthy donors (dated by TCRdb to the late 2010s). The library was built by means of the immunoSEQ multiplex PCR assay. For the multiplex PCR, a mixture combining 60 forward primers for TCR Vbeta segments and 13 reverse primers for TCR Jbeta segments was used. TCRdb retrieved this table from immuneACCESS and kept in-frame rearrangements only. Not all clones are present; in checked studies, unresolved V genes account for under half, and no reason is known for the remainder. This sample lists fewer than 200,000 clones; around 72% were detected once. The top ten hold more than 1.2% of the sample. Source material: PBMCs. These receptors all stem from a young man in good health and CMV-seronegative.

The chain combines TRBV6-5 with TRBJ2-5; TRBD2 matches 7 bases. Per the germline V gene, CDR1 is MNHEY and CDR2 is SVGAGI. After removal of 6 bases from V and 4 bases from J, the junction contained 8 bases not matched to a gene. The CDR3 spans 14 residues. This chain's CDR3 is CASSPGIAGETQYF. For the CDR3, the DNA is TGTGCCAGCAGCCCCGGGATAGCGGGAGAGACCCAGTACTTC.

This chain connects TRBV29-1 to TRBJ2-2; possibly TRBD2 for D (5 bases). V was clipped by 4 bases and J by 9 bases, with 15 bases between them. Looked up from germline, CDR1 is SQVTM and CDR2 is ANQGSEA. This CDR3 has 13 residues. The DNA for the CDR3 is TGCAGCGTTGGAGAACTCGACGGGAGGGAGCTGTTTTTT. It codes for CSVGELDGRELFF.

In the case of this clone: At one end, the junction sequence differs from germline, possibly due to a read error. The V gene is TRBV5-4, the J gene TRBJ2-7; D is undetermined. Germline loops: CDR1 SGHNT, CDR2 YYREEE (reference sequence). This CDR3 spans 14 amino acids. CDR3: CASSMDAVLYEQHF. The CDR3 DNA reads TGTGCCAGCAGCATGGATGCGGTTCTCTACGAGCAGCACTTC.

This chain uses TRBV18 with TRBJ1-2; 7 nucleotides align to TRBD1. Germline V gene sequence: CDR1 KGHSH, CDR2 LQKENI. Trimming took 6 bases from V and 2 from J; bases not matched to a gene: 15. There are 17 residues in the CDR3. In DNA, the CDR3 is TGTGCCAGCTCCTTTCTGGGACAGCCTAATCCAAACTATGGCTACACCTTC. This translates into CASSFLGQPNPNYGYTF.

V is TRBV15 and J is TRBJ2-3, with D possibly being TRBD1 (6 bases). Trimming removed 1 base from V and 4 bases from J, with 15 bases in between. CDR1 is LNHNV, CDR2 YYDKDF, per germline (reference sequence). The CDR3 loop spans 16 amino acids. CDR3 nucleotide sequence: TGTGCCACCAGCAGAGGGATAGGGGGTGACGCAGATACGCAGTATTTT. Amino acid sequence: CATSRGIGGDADTQYF.

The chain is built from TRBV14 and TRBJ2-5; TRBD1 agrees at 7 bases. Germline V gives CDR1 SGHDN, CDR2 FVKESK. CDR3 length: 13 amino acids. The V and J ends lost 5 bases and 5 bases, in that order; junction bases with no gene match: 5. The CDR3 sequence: CASSSGQWETQYF. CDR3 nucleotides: TGTGCCAGCAGCTCGGGACAGTGGGAGACCCAGTACTTC.

The CDR3 loop is CASSPGTGLYSGNTIYF. The CDR3 DNA reads as TGTGCCAGCAGCCCCGGGACAGGCCTGTACTCTGGAAACACCATATATTTT. V and J are TRBV5-4 and TRBJ1-3; 8 bases agree with TRBD1. CDR3 length: 17 amino acids. The germline V gene has CDR1 SGHNT and CDR2 YYREEE (reference sequence). J lost 0 bases, V lost 4 bases, and 9 bases had no gene match.

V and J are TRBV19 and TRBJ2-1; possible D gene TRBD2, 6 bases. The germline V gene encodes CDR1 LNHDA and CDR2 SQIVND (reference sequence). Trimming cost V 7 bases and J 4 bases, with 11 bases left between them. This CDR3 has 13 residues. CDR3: CASMTSQYNEQFF. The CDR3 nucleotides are TGTGCCAGTATGACTAGTCAGTACAATGAGCAGTTCTTC.

The chain's CDR3 is CASSLPAGTAYNEQFF. In DNA, the CDR3 is TGTGCCAGCAGCCTCCCGGCCGGGACAGCTTACAATGAGCAGTTCTTC. V gene TRBV11-2 combines with J gene TRBJ2-1; TRBD1 matches 7 bases. Germline values: CDR1 SGHAT, CDR2 FQNNGV. V was clipped by 5 bases and J by 4 bases; unmatched bases: 11. This CDR3 spans 16 amino acids.

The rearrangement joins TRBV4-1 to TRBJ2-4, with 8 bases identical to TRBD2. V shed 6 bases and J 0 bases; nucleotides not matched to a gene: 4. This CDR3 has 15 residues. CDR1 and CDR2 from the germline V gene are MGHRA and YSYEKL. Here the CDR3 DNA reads TGCGCCAGCAGAAGAGCGGGAGAAGCCAAAAACATTCAGTACTTC. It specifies CASRRAGEAKNIQYF.

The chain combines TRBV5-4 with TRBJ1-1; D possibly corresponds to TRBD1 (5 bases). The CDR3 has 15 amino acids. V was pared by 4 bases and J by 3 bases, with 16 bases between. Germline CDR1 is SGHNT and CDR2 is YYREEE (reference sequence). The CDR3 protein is CASSTRHRGYTEAFF. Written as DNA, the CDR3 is TGTGCCAGCAGCACTCGACACCGGGGGTACACTGAAGCTTTCTTT.

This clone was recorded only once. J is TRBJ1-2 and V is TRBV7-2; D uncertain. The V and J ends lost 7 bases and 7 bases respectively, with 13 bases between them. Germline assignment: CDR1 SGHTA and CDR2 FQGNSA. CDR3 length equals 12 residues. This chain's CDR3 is CASTYPPFGYTF. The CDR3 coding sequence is TGTGCCAGCACCTACCCCCCATTTGGCTACACCTTC. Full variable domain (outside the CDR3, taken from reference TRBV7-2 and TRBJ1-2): GAGVSQSPSNKVTEKGKDVELRCDPISGHTALYWYRQSLGQGLEFLIYFQGNSAPDKSGLPSDRFSAERTGGSVSTLTIQRTQQEDSAVYLCASTYPPFGYTFGSGTRLTVV.

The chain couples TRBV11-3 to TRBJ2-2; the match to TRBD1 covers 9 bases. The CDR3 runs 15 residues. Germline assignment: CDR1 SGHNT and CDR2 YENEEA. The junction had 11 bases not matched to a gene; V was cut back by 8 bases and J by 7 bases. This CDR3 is CASAPGQGNDGELFF. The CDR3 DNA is TGTGCCAGCGCACCGGGACAGGGCAATGACGGGGAGCTGTTTTTT.

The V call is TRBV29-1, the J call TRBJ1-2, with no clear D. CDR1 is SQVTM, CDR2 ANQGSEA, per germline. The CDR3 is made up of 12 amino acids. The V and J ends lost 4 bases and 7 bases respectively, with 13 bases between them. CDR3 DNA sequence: TGCAGCGTTGGTTCGGCAGAGGGTGGCTACACCTTC. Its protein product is CSVGSAEGGYTF.

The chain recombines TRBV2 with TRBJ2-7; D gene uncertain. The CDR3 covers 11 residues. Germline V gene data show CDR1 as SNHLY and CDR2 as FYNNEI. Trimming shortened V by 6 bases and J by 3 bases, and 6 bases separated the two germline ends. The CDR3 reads CASSVNYEQYF. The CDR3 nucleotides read TGTGCCAGCAGCGTTAACTACGAGCAGTACTTC.

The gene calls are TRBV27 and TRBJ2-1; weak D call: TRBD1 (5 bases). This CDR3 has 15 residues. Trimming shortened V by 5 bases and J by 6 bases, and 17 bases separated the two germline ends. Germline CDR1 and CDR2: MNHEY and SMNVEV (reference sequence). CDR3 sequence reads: CASSPKGRAGNEQFF. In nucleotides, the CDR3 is TGTGCCAGCAGTCCAAAGGGCAGGGCCGGCAATGAGCAGTTCTTC.

The CDR3 region has the DNA TGTGCCAGCAATAGCCACAATGAGCAGTTCTTC. Its translation: CASNSHNEQFF. This sequence joins TRBV5-4 and TRBJ2-1; D remains ambiguous. Trimming cost V 6 bases and J 5 bases, with 6 bases left between them. Looked up from germline, CDR1 is SGHNT and CDR2 is YYREEE (reference sequence). This CDR3 has 11 residues.

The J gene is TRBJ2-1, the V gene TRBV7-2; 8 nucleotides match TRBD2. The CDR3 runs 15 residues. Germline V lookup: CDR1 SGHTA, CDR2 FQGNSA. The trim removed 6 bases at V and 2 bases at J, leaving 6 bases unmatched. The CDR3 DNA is TGTGCCAGCAGACTCACGCGGGAGGCCTACAATGAGCAGTTCTTC. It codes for CASRLTREAYNEQFF.

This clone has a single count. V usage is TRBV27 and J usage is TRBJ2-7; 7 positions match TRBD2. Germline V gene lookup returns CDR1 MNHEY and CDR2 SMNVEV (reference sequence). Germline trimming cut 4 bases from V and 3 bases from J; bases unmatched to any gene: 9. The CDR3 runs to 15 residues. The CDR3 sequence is CASSSLGEGIYEQYF. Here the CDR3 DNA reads TGTGCCAGCAGTTCCCTAGGGGAGGGTATCTACGAGCAGTACTTC.

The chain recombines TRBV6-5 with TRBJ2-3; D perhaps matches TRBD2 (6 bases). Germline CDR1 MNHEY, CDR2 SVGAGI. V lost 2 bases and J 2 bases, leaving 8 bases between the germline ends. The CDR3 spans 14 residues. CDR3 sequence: CASSYAGITDTQYF. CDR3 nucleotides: TGTGCCAGCAGTTACGCGGGGATCACAGATACGCAGTATTTT.

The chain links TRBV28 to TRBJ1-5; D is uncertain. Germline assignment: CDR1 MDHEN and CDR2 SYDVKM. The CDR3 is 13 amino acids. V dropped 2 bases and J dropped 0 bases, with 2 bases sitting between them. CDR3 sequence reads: CASSLLSNQPQHF. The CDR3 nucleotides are TGTGCCAGCAGTTTACTTAGCAATCAGCCCCAGCATTTT.

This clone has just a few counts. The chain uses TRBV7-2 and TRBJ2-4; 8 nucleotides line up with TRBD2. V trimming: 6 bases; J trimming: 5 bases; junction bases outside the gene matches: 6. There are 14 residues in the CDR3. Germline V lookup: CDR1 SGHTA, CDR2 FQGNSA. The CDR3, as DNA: TGTGCCAGCAGTTCGGGACTAGGGGAAAACATTCAGTACTTC. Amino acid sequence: CASSSGLGENIQYF.

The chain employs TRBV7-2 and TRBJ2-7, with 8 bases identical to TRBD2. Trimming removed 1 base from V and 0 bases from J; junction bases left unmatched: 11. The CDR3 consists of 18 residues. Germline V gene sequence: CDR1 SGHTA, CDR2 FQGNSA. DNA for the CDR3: TGTGCCAGCAGCTTAGTCGGGGCACTAGCGGATCGCTCCTACGAGCAGTACTTC. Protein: CASSLVGALADRSYEQYF.